Listed here are 13 T cell receptor beta chains from one sample, sequenced in a study of blood T cell repertoires in COVID-19. Assay: immunoSEQ multiplex PCR; the TCRdb copy retains only in-frame clones and omits some. The sample consists of about 37,000 clones, about 80% of them appearing once. The specimen sequenced was peripheral blood. The receptor source for this set is a woman in her 70s with acute or convalescent COVID-19.

V and J are TRBV2 and TRBJ2-1; 7 nucleotides agree with TRBD2. CDR1 is SNHLY and CDR2 is FYNNEI in the germline V gene. The length of the CDR3 is 13 residues. Losses at the gene ends were 7 bases for V and 9 bases for J; bases not matched to a gene: 9. Here the CDR3 reads CASTPGGGGEQFF. The CDR3 DNA sequence: TGTGCCAGCACACCCGGTGGGGGGGGTGAGCAGTTCTTC.

This chain uses TRBV11-2 with TRBJ2-5; D possibly corresponds to TRBD2 (6 bases). Between the trimmed V and J ends, which lost 1 base and 9 bases, there was a span of 21 bases. Germline lookup yields CDR1 SGHAT and CDR2 FQNNGV. The CDR3 length is 16 residues. For the CDR3, the DNA is TGTGCCAGCAGCTTAGGGCAGGGCGGGGCCCTCGTGGCCCAGTACTTC. This codes for CASSLGQGGALVAQYF.

J is TRBJ1-2 and V is TRBV10-3; TRBD1 might be the D (5 bases). Trimming pared 4 bases from V and 7 bases from J, leaving 22 bases between. CDR3 length equals 16 residues. CDR1 ENHRY and CDR2 SYGVKD come from the germline V gene. The CDR3 bases are TGTGCCATCAGTGGCCGGGCCAACGACAGAGTGGTTGGCTACACCTTC. This encodes CAISGRANDRVVGYTF.

Here the CDR3 DNA reads TGTGCCAGCAGAGGAGTAGCGGGGCACGAGCAGTACTTC. Amino acid sequence: CASRGVAGHEQYF. This chain uses TRBV11-2 with TRBJ2-7, with 8 bases that match TRBD2. J was trimmed by 5 bases and V by 6 bases; bases with no gene match: 6. Per germline, CDR1 SGHAT and CDR2 FQNNGV. The CDR3 has 13 residues.

The chain recombines TRBV27 with TRBJ2-7, with 12 bases identical to TRBD2. CDR1 MNHEY and CDR2 SMNVEV come from the germline V gene (reference sequence). J was trimmed by 4 bases and V by 5 bases; bases with no gene match: 6. The CDR3 extends over 15 amino acids. CDR3 bases: TGTGCCAGCAGTAAAAGGGGACTAGCGGGTTACGAGCAGTACTTC. It is translated as CASSKRGLAGYEQYF.

This chain links TRBV27 with TRBJ2-1; TRBD1 is a possible D gene (6 bases). In germline, CDR1 is MNHEY, CDR2 SMNVEV (reference sequence). The CDR3 totals 15 residues. V was trimmed by 2 bases and J by 1 base, leaving 9 bases between them. This chain's CDR3 is CASSLDRTSYNEQFF. DNA for the CDR3: TGTGCCAGCAGTTTAGACAGGACTTCCTACAATGAGCAGTTCTTC.

The rearrangement uses TRBV11-2 and TRBJ1-4; 9 bases fit TRBD1. Germline-derived CDR1 and CDR2 are SGHAT and FQNNGV. CDR3 size: 15 residues. Trimming at V came to 1 base and at J to 7 bases, leaving 4 bases not matched to a gene. As DNA, the CDR3 is TGTGCCAGCAGCTTAGGAGGGACAGGGCGTGAAAAACTGTTTTTT. It specifies CASSLGGTGREKLFF. Complete variable domain (other parts from reference TRBV11-2 and TRBJ1-4): EAGVAQSPRYKIIEKRQSVAFWCNPISGHATLYWYQQILGQGPKLLIQFQNNGVVDDSQLPKDRFSAERLKGVDSTLKIQPAKLEDSAVYLCASSLGGTGREKLFFGSGTQLSVL.

V and J are TRBV28 and TRBJ1-1, with a tentative D call TRBD1 (5 bases). The CDR3 spans 12 residues. Germline assignment: CDR1 MDHEN and CDR2 SYDVKM. Between the trimmed V and J ends, which lost 8 bases and 1 base, there was a span of 8 bases. The CDR3 sequence is CASGTGNTEAFF. The DNA of the CDR3 is TGTGCCAGCGGAACAGGGAACACTGAAGCTTTCTTT.

This sequence joins TRBV4-2 and TRBJ2-7, with TRBD1 as a possible D gene (6 bases). The V gene's germline CDR1 is LGHNA and CDR2 YNFKEQ. V lost 3 bases, J lost 6 bases, and 15 bases lay in between. The CDR3 has 14 amino acids. CDR3 loop: CASSQGTLLFEQYF. CDR3 bases: TGTGCCAGCAGCCAGGGGACACTGCTTTTCGAGCAGTACTTC.

The chain has TRBV6-5 and TRBJ1-6; possibly TRBD1 for D (5 bases). CDR1 is MNHEY and CDR2 is SVGAGI in the germline V gene. V shed 8 bases and J shed 14 bases, with 19 bases lying between them. This CDR3 is built from 13 residues. The CDR3 DNA reads TGTGCCAGCCGACAGTCCTTTAATTCGGCCCTCCACTTT. Amino acid sequence: CASRQSFNSALHF.

V gene TRBV5-1 combines with J gene TRBJ2-4; the D gene is possibly TRBD2 (5 bases). Germline assignment: CDR1 SGHRS and CDR2 YFSETQ. V was trimmed by 0 bases and J by 0 bases, leaving 10 bases between them. This CDR3 has 16 residues. The CDR3 DNA reads TGCGCCAGCAGCTTGGCCGAGCGGCCAGCCAAAAACATTCAGTACTTC. It yields the protein CASSLAERPAKNIQYF.

The CDR3 DNA reads as TGTGCCAGCAGTTCCGGGGAGGGGGGAATCACTGAAGCTTTCTTT. Its protein is CASSSGEGGITEAFF. This rearrangement joins TRBV6-5 to TRBJ1-1; D might be TRBD1 (6 bases). CDR1 MNHEY and CDR2 SVGAGI come from the germline V gene. The CDR3 has 15 amino acids. Deletions cut 4 bases from V and 4 bases from J, with 16 bases between.

This chain links TRBV6-5 with TRBJ2-7; D unresolved. V lost 5 bases, J lost 5 bases, and 13 bases lay in between. Germline CDR1 MNHEY, CDR2 SVGAGI. The CDR3 has 13 residues. CDR3 protein: CASSPPWSDEQYF. CDR3 coding DNA: TGTGCCAGCAGTCCTCCCTGGAGCGACGAGCAGTACTTC.